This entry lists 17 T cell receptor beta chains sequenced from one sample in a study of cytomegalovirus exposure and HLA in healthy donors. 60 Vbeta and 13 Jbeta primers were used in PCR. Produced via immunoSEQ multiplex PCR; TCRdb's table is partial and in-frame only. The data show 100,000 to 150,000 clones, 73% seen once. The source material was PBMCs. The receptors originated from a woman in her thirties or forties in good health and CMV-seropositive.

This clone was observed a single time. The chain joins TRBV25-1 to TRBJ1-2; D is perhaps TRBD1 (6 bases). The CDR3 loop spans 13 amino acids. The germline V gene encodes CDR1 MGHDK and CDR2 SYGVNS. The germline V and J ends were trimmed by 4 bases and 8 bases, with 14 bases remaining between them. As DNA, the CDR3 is TGTGCCAGCAGTGGGTACAGGGCTCTGGGCTACACCTTC. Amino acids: CASSGYRALGYTF.

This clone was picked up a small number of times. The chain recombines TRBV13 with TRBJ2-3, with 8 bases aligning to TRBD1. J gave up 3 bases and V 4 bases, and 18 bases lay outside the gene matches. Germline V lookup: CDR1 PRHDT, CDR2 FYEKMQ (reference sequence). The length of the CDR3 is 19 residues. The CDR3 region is CASSSTYPDREEGTDTQYF. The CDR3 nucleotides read TGTGCCAGCAGCTCAACGTACCCGGACAGGGAAGAGGGTACAGATACGCAGTATTTT.

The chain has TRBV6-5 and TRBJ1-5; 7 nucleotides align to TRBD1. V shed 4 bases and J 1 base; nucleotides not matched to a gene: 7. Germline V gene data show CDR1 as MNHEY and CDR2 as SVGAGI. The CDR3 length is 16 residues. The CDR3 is CASSSRGLKSNQPQHF. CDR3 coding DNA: TGTGCCAGCAGTTCCAGGGGGTTAAAGAGCAATCAGCCCCAGCATTTT.

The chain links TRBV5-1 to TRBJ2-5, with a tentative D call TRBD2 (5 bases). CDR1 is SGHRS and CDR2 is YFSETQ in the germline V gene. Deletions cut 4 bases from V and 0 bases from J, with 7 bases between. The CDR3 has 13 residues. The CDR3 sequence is CASSADYQETQYF. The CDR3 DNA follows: TGCGCCAGCAGCGCGGACTACCAAGAGACCCAGTACTTC.

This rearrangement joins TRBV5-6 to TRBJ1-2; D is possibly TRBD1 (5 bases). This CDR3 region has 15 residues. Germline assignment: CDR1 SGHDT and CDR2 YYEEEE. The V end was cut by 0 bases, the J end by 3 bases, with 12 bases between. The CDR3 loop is CASSLGPAGDYGYTF. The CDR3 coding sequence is TGTGCCAGCAGCTTGGGGCCCGCGGGGGACTATGGCTACACCTTC.

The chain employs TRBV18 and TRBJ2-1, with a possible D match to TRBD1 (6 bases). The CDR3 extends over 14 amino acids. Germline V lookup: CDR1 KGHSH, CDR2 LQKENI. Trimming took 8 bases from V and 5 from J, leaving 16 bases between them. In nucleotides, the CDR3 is TGTGCCAGCGCCCCAGGGACACTAAACAATGAGCAGTTCTTC. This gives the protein CASAPGTLNNEQFF.

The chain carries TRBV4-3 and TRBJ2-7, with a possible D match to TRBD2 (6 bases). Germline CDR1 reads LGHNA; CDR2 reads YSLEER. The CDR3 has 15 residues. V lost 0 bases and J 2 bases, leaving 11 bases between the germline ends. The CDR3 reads CASSQDHAGTYEQYF. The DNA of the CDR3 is TGCGCCAGCAGCCAAGATCATGCGGGAACCTACGAGCAGTACTTC.

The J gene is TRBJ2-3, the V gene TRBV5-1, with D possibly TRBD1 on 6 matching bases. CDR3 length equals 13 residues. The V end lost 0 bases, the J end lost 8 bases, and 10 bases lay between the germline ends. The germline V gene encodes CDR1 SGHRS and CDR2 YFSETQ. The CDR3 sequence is CASSLGQVSTQYF. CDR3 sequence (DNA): TGCGCCAGCAGCTTGGGACAGGTCAGTACGCAGTATTTT.

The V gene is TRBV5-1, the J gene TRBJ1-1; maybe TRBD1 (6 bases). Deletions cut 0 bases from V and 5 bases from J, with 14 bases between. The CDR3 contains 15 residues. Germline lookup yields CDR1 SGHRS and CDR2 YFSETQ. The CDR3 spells CASSLDRGAVTEAFF. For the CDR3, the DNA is TGCGCCAGCAGCTTGGATCGGGGGGCAGTAACTGAAGCTTTCTTT.

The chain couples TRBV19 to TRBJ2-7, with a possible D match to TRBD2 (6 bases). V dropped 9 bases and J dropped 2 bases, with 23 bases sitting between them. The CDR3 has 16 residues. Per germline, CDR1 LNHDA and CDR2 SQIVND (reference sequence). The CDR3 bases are TGTGCCAGCACCAGCGCGGGCCGGGGGTTGGCCTACGAGCAGTACTTC. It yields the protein CASTSAGRGLAYEQYF.

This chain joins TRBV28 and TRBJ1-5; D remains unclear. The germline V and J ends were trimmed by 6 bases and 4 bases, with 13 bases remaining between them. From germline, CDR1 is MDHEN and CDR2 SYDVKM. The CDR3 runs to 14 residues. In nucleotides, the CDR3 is TGTGCCAGCAGACGAACGCAGATAAATCAGCCCCAGCATTTT. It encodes CASRRTQINQPQHF.

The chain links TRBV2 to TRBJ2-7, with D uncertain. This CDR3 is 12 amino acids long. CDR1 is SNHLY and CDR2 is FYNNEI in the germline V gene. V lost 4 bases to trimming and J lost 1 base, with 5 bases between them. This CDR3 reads CASSAPSYEQYF. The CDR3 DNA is TGTGCCAGCAGTGCCCCATCCTACGAGCAGTACTTC. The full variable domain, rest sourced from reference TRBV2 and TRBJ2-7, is EPEVTQTPSHQVTQMGQEVILRCVPISNHLYFYWYRQILGQKVEFLVSFYNNEISEKSEIFDDQFSVERPDGSNFTLKIRSTKLEDSAMYFCASSAPSYEQYFGPGTRLTVT.

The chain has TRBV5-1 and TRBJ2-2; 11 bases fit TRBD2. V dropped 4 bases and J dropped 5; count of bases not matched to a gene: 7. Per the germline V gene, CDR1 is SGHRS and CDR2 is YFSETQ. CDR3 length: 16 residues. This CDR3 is CASSASTSGTTGELFF. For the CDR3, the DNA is TGCGCCAGCAGCGCGTCGACTAGCGGGACTACCGGGGAGCTGTTTTTT.

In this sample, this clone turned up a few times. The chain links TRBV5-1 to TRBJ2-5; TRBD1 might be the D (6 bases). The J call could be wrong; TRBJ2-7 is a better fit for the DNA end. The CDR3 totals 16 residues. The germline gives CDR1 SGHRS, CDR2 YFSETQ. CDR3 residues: CASSLAGNRAEYEQYF. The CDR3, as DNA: TGCGCCAGCAGCTTGGCCGGGAACAGGGCTGAATACGAGCAGTACTTC.

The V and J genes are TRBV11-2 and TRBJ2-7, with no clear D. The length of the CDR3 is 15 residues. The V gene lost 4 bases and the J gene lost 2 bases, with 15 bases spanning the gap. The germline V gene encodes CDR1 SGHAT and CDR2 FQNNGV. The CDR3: CASSSPVGGPYEQYF. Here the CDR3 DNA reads TGTGCCAGCAGCTCCCCGGTAGGCGGCCCCTACGAGCAGTACTTC.

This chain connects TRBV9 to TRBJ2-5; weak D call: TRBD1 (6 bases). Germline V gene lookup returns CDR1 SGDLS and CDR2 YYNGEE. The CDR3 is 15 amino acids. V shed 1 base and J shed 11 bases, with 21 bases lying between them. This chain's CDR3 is CASSVSGDRIGEQYF. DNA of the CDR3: TGTGCCAGCAGCGTATCAGGGGATAGAATCGGAGAGCAGTACTTC.

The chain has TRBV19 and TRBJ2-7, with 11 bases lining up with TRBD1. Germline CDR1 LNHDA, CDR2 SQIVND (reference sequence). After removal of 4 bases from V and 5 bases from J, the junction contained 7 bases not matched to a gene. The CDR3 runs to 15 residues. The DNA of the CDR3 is TGTGCCAGTAGTAACCCCGGGACAGGGGGAGACGAGCAGTACTTC. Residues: CASSNPGTGGDEQYF.